The rows below give T cell receptor beta chains drawn from one sample of a study of control samples from healthy donors and cancer patients. Some clones are missing from TCRdb's copy, which holds only in-frame ones; the method was immunoSEQ multiplex PCR. Here the sample spans tens of thousands of clones, approximately 89% being singletons. The sample was PBMCs. The receptor set was obtained from a man in his 60s with colorectal cancer. Both conserved end residues are part of each CDR3. The D gene is left open where the match is weak. Only part of the rows carry a size: once, few, many, or a class if the clone is expanded.

>NA|TRBJ2-2|TRBV12-5|14|NA
TGTGCTAGTGGTTTGGTTCGGGTATACGGGGAGCTGTTTTTT
CASGLVRVYGELFF
>NA|TRBJ1-1|TRBV30|16|TRBD1
TGTGCCTGGAGTCCAACCGGGACAGGGGTTCGGGAACCGGCTTTCTTT
CAWSPTGTGVREPAFF
>NA|TRBJ1-2|TRBV19|13|NA
TGTGCCAGTAGCCAACAGGGAAGCTATGGCTACACCTTC
CASSQQGSYGYTF
>NA|TRBJ1-5|TRBV7-2|12|NA
TGTGCCAGCAGCCTTAGCAATCAGCCCCAGCATTTT
CASSLSNQPQHF
>NA|TRBJ2-7|TRBV3-1/TRBV3-2|14|TRBD1
TGTGCCAGCAGCCGGGACAGTGGGGTATGGGAGCAGTACTTC
CASSRDSGVWEQYF
>NA|TRBJ1-4|TRBV7-9|16|NA
TGTGCCAGCAGCCCCCGGCGGGGAGCAACTAATGAAAAACTGTTTTTT
CASSPRRGATNEKLFF
>NA|TRBJ2-3|TRBV6-6|13|NA
TGTGCCAGCAGTCGGGGATCTTGGGATACGCAGTATTTT
CASSRGSWDTQYF
>NA|TRBJ1-2|TRBV12-5|14|NA
TGTGCTAGTGGTCTATTCAGGGTTAACTATGGCTACACCTTC
CASGLFRVNYGYTF
>once|TRBJ2-3|TRBV6-5|15|TRBD2
TGTGCCAGCAGTTACTTCTTGGGTAGCGGGGATACGCAGTATTTT
CASSYFLGSGDTQYF
>NA|TRBJ2-7|TRBV18|14|TRBD1
TGTGCCAGCTCACAGGGACAGGGGGCGTACGAGCAGTACTTC
CASSQGQGAYEQYF
>few|TRBJ2-1|TRBV6-5|11|NA
TGTGCCAGCAGAAGGGGAAATGAGCAGTTCTTC
CASRRGNEQFF
>NA|TRBJ2-1|TRBV10-3|15|TRBD2
TGTGCCACCCTCTGGGCTAGCGGGGGCCACAATGAGCAGTTCTTC
CATLWASGGHNEQFF
>NA|TRBJ2-5|TRBV11-3|15|NA
TGTGCCAGCAGCTCCAACCCCGGGGAAACTGCGACCCAGTACTTC
CASSSNPGETATQYF
>NA|TRBJ2-1|TRBV25-1|12|NA
TGTGCCAGCAGTGAATATGTAGGTGAGCAGTTCTTC
CASSEYVGEQFF
>NA|TRBJ2-3|TRBV6-5|15|NA
TGTGCCAGCAGTTACTCCGGGACTGGAGGCGATACGCAGTATTTT
CASSYSGTGGDTQYF
>NA|TRBJ1-1|TRBV6-5|13|TRBD1
TGTGCCAGCAAGGGACAGGGGGATACTGAAGCTTTCTTT
CASKGQGDTEAFF
>NA|TRBJ2-1|TRBV5-1|16|TRBD2
TGCGCCAGCAGCTTGGCGGCGGGGGGCCGGGGCAATGAGCAGTTCTTC
CASSLAAGGRGNEQFF
>NA|TRBJ2-1|TRBV3-1/TRBV3-2|13|NA
TGTGCCAGCAGCCAAGCAAGAACAGGAGAGCAGTTCTTC
CASSQARTGEQFF
>NA|TRBJ1-3|TRBV4-3|17|TRBD1
TGCGCCAGCAGCCAAGGACTACAGGGGCAATCAGGAAACACCATATATTTT
CASSQGLQGQSGNTIYF
>NA|TRBJ2-7|TRBV18|15|TRBD2
TGTGCCAGCTCACCCCCCCAGCGGGGGGCCTACGAGCAGTACTTC
CASSPPQRGAYEQYF
>NA|TRBJ1-5|TRBV30|14|NA
TGTGCCTGGAGGCAAGGACAGTTCAATCAGCCCCAGCATTTT
CAWRQGQFNQPQHF
>NA|TRBJ2-7|TRBV7-2|13|NA
TGTGCCAGCAGCAGACAGGTCTCCTACGAGCAGTACTTC
CASSRQVSYEQYF
>NA|TRBJ2-2|TRBV7-2|14|NA
TGTGCCAGCAGCTTTAGGCGGGACACCGGGGAGCTGTTTTTT
CASSFRRDTGELFF
>NA|TRBJ1-2|TRBV19|13|NA
TGTGCCAGTAGGGGCAGCCTTAACTATGGCTACACCTTC
CASRGSLNYGYTF
>once|TRBJ1-3|TRBV5-5|14|NA
TGTGCCAGCAGTTTTGGACTGGAGGGAAACACCATATATTTT
CASSFGLEGNTIYF
>NA|TRBJ1-6|TRBV5-1|13|NA
TGCGCCAGCAGCTTGAGCAGGGATTCACCCCTCCACTTT
CASSLSRDSPLHF
>NA|TRBJ2-3|TRBV27|15|NA
TGTGCCAGCAGTTTATACCACCCTAGCACAGATACGCAGTATTTT
CASSLYHPSTDTQYF
>NA|TRBJ2-2|TRBV6-5|16|TRBD1
TGTGCCAGCAGTTACCGGGACAGGTCGAACACCGGGGAGCTGTTTTTT
CASSYRDRSNTGELFF
>NA|TRBJ2-5|TRBV18|14|NA
TGTGCCAGCTCACCACGGGGGAACCCGGGGACCCAGTACTTC
CASSPRGNPGTQYF
>NA|TRBJ1-6|TRBV5-6|13|NA
TGTGCCAGCAAGTGGCGGGATAATTCACCCCTCCACTTT
CASKWRDNSPLHF
>NA|TRBJ1-2|TRBV7-9|12|NA
TGTGCCACCCAGTTAGCTAACTATGGCTACACCTTC
CATQLANYGYTF
>NA|TRBJ1-3|TRBV18|17|NA
TGTGCCAGCTCACCCGCGTTGGGGGGCATTTCTGGAAACACCATATATTTT
CASSPALGGISGNTIYF
>NA|TRBJ1-1|TRBV5-1|16|NA
TGCGCCAGCAGCCAGGAGCCCCCACAGGGCCGCACTGAAGCTTTCTTT
CASSQEPPQGRTEAFF
>NA|TRBJ2-3|TRBV28|13|NA
TGTGCCAGCAGTACCCATCCGACAGATACGCAGTATTTT
CASSTHPTDTQYF
>NA|TRBJ1-2|TRBV12-3/TRBV12-4|13|NA
TGTGCCAGCAGCAACAGAGACAACTATGGCTACACCTTC
CASSNRDNYGYTF
>NA|TRBJ1-5|TRBV6-5|14|TRBD1
TGTGCCAGCAGTCGGACAGGGAGAAATCAGCCCCAGCATTTT
CASSRTGRNQPQHF
>NA|TRBJ2-2|TRBV19|14|NA
TGTGCCAGCCTTAGGGGGGCGAACACCGGGGAGCTGTTTTTT
CASLRGANTGELFF
>few|TRBJ2-7|TRBV10-2|13|TRBD1
TGCGCCTGCTTCCGGGACAGGGCTGGGGAGCAGTACTTC
CACFRDRAGEQYF
>NA|TRBJ2-5|TRBV30|17|TRBD2
TGTGCCTGGAGTGTACAACGGGGGGGGGCCTGGCAAGAGACCCAGTACTTC
CAWSVQRGGAWQETQYF
>NA|TRBJ1-1|TRBV19|18|TRBD1
TGTGCCAGTAGTATACTCCAGGACAGGGGGGGGAAAGGCACTGAAGCTTTCTTT
CASSILQDRGGKGTEAFF
>NA|TRBJ2-7|TRBV18|14|NA
TGTGCCAGCTCACCCGGCAGGGCTCAGGACGAGCAGTACTTC
CASSPGRAQDEQYF
>NA|TRBJ2-3|TRBV4-1|15|TRBD1
TGCGCCAGCAGCCCCCGGGACAGGGGATTAGATACGCAGTATTTT
CASSPRDRGLDTQYF
>NA|TRBJ2-7|TRBV5-5|15|TRBD1
TGTGCCAGCAGCTTGTACTCGGGACAGACGTACGAGCAGTACTTC
CASSLYSGQTYEQYF
>once|TRBJ1-5|TRBV6-5|14|NA
TGTGCCAGCAGAGACTACACAGGAAATCAGCCCCAGCATTTT
CASRDYTGNQPQHF
>NA|TRBJ2-7|TRBV18|14|TRBD1
TGTGCCAGCTCTCCTAAAACGACAGGGGGCGAGCAGTACTTC
CASSPKTTGGEQYF
>few|TRBJ1-6|TRBV2|14|NA
TGTGCCAGCACCCTGTCCGGGTTTGTTTCACCCCTCCACTTT
CASTLSGFVSPLHF
>few|TRBJ2-3|TRBV4-1|16|TRBD2
TGCGCCAGCAGCCAAGGGTTTAGCGGGGGAGGCGATACGCAGTATTTT
CASSQGFSGGGDTQYF
>NA|TRBJ2-2|TRBV5-1|13|NA
TGCGCCAGCAGCTTGACGGTGCCCGGGGAGCTGTTTTTT
CASSLTVPGELFF
>NA|TRBJ2-6|TRBV6-2/TRBV6-3|16|NA
TGTGCCAGCAGTCGACTGACAGCCCCTGGGGCCAACGTCCTGACTTTC
CASSRLTAPGANVLTF
>NA|TRBJ2-7|TRBV19|13|TRBD1
TGTGCCAACCCGGGACAGCTAAACTACGAGCAGTACTTC
CANPGQLNYEQYF
>NA|TRBJ2-5|TRBV18|12|NA
TGTGCCAGCTCACCAAGGATGGAGACCCAGTACTTC
CASSPRMETQYF
>NA|TRBJ1-2|TRBV6-5|11|TRBD1
TGTGCCAGCTATGGACAGGCGGGCTACACCTTC
CASYGQAGYTF
>NA|TRBJ1-3|TRBV7-2|14|TRBD1
TGTGCCAGCAGCCGGACAGGGTTGGGAAACACCATATATTTT
CASSRTGLGNTIYF
>NA|TRBJ2-3|TRBV28|17|TRBD2
TGTGCCAGCAGTCCACGGACTAGCGGGGGAAGCACAGATACGCAGTATTTT
CASSPRTSGGSTDTQYF
>NA|TRBJ2-4|TRBV28|15|TRBD2
TGTGCCAGCAGTTCCTTTGCGGGGGGAAAAAACATTCAGTACTTC
CASSSFAGGKNIQYF
>NA|TRBJ1-4|TRBV5-1|14|NA
TGCGCCAGCACCGCTACTTCAACTAATGAAAAACTGTTTTTT
CASTATSTNEKLFF
>NA|TRBJ2-5|TRBV7-9|13|TRBD2
TGTGCCAGCAGGAGCGGGGTTGGGGAGACCCAGTACTTC
CASRSGVGETQYF
>NA|TRBJ2-6|TRBV5-1|16|NA
TGCGCCAGCAGCTTGGTTGGGGGGACGGGGGCCAACGTCCTGACTTTC
CASSLVGGTGANVLTF
>NA|TRBJ1-1|TRBV27|12|NA
TGTGCCAGCATTCCAATGAGGGCTGAAGCTTTCTTT
CASIPMRAEAFF
>NA|TRBJ2-3|TRBV7-9|11|NA
TGTGCCAGCAGCTCCCATTGGTCACAGTATTTT
CASSSHWSQYF